This TCR beta chain was obtained from a study of OX40 agonist ivuxolimab in advanced cancers. Study-wide context: Therapy given before enrollment (anti-PD-1, anti-PD-L1 or anti-CTLA-4) was allowed, and roughly 42% had some. Overall study results and limits: Blood T cells, both CD4+ and CD8+, expanded clonally by week 6 at 0.1 to 3.0 mg/kg.

Autoimmune disease history or systemic immunosuppression meant exclusion. This CDR3 contains 17 residues. V was pared by 1 base and J by 8 bases, with 11 bases of the junction left unmatched. Germline V lookup: CDR1 SGHAT, CDR2 FQNNGV. In the case of this clone: Its antigen remains unidentified.

The repertoire was sequenced with immunoSEQ multiplex PCR; TCRdb's copy has only in-frame clones and lacks some. The sample lists tens of thousands of clones; 92% were seen once. The sequence came from an adult with an advanced solid tumor such as melanoma, head and neck, liver or kidney cancer. This sequence joins TRBV11-2 and TRBJ2-2; 9 bases line up with TRBD2. The specimen was CD4+ or CD8+ T cells sorted from blood, collected in a trial of the OX40 agonist ivuxolimab. CDR3 DNA sequence: TGTGCCAGCAGCTTAGGTCTCGCGGGAGGGCCCTCGGGGGAGCTGTTTTTT. Its translation is CASSLGLAGGPSGELFF. Full variable domain (missing parts from reference TRBV11-2 and TRBJ2-2): EAGVAQSPRYKIIEKRQSVAFWCNPISGHATLYWYQQILGQGPKLLIQFQNNGVVDDSQLPKDRFSAERLKGVDSTLKIQPAKLEDSAVYLCASSLGLAGGPSGELFFGEGSRLTVL.